This T cell receptor (beta chain) was sequenced in a study of PD-1 blockade in mismatch repair-deficient tumors. Study-wide background: Patients had more than ten mismatch repair-deficient cancer types, all previously treated and progressing.

Germline-derived CDR1 and CDR2 are SGHKS and YYEKEE (reference sequence). The CDR3 loop spans 16 amino acids. Trimming left V 2 bases short and J 2 bases short, with 16 bases between. Comments on this clone: Its matching antigen is unknown.

Assay: immunoSEQ multiplex PCR; the TCRdb copy retains only in-frame clones and omits some. The sample contains about 14,000 clones, about 88% of which appear only once. The sample's time point: approximately 9-day in vitro stimulation with candidate neoantigen peptide 6. Three pembrolizumab responders had their TCRs sequenced. Baseline for clone expansion was a parallel culture with no peptide. This specimen consisted of cells cultured in vitro, obtained from a patient treated with pembrolizumab. The V gene is TRBV5-5, the J gene TRBJ1-2; the D gene is possibly TRBD1 (6 bases). The receptor was isolated from an adult with mismatch repair-deficient cancer. CDR3 in DNA: TGTGCCAGCAGCTTAACGACAGGATCTCTGAACTATGGCTACACCTTC. It specifies CASSLTTGSLNYGYTF.